This T cell receptor beta chain was found in a study of T cell responses to AZD1222 COVID-19 vaccine. Study-wide background: It was second doses at about 4 or about 12 weeks that were pooled.

This CDR3 is 17 amino acids long. Trimming cost V 4 bases and J 10 bases; bases outside gene matches: 16. Germline V CDR1 and CDR2: MNHEY, SVGEGT. The method was immunoSEQ multiplex PCR; TCRdb's version includes in-frame clones alone and lacks a portion of them. The data show fewer than 150,000 clones, with 80% to 95% seen just once and around 3.3% held by the top ten. The chain carries TRBV6-2 or TRBV6-3 and TRBJ2-1; TRBD2 matches 10 bases. The TCR sequence derives from an adult in good health. The input for sequencing was peripheral blood, taken on day 0 of AZD1222 vaccination. CDR3: CASSFFIAGGRPGEQFF. CDR3 nucleotides: TGTGCCAGCAGTTTTTTTATAGCGGGAGGTCGCCCGGGCGAGCAGTTCTTC.